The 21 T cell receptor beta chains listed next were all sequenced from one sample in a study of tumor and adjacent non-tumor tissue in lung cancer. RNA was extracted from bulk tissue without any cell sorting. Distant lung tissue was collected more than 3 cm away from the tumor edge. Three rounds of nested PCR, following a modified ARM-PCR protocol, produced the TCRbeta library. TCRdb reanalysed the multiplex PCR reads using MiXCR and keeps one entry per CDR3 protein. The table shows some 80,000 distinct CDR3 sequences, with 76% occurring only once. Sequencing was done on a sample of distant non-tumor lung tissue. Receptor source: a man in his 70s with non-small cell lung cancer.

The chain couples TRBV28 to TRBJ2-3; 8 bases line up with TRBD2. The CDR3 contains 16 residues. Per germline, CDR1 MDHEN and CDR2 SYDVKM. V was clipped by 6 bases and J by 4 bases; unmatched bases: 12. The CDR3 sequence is CASRPPRGLGPDTQYF. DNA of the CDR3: TGTGCCAGCAGACCCCCGAGGGGACTAGGCCCAGATACGCAGTATTTT.

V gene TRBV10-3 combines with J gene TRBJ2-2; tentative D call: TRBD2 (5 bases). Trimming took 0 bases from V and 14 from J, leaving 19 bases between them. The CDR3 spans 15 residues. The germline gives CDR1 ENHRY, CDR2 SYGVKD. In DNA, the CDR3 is TGTGCCATCAGTGAGTCATCGGGGTCCGCCGAGGAACTGTTTTTT. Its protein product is CAISESSGSAEELFF.

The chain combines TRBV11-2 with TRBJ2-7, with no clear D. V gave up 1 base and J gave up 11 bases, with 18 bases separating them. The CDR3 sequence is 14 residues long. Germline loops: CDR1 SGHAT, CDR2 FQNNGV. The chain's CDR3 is CASSLVAWDREKYF. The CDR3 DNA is TGTGCCAGCAGCTTAGTTGCTTGGGATAGAGAGAAGTACTTC.

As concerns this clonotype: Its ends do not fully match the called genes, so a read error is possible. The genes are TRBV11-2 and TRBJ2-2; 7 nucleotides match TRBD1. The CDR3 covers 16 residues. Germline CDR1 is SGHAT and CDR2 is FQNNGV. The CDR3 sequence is CASSLVGTGVAGERYF. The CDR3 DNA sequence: TGCGCCAGCAGCTTAGTGGGCACAGGGGTTGCCGGGGAGCGGTATTTT.

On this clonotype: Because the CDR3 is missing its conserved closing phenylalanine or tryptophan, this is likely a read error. This CDR3 is CVSSQNEVLVSDTQYL. Here the CDR3 DNA reads TGTGTCAGCAGTCAGAATGAGGTACTGGTGTCGGATACGCAGTATTTG. The chain carries TRBV6-2 or TRBV6-3 and TRBJ2-3; D unclear. There are 16 residues in the CDR3. CDR1 is MNHEY, CDR2 SVGEGT, per germline.

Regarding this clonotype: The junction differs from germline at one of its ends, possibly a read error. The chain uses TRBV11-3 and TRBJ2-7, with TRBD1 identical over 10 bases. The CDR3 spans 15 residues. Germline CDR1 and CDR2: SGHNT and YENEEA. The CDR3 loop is CVSNLRGQGPYKQYF. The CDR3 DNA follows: TGTGTCAGCAACTTAAGGGGACAGGGGCCCTACAAGCAGTACTTC.

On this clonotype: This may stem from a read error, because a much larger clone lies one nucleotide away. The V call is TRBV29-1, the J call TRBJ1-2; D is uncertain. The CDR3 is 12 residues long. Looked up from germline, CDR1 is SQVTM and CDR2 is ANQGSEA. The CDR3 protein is CSVSDGPYGHTF. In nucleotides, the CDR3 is TGCAGCGTTTCGGACGGCCCCTATGGCCACACCTTC.

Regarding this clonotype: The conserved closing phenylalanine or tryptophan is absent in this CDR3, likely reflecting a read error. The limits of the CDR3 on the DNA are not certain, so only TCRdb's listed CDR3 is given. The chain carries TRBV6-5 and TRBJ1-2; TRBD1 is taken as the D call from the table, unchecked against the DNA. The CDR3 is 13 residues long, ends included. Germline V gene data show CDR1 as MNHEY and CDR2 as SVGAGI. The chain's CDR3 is CASSAQGINGYPL.

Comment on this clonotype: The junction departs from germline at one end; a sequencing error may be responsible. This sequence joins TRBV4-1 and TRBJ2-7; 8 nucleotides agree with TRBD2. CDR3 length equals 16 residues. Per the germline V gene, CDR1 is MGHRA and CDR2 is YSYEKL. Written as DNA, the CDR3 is TGTGCCAGCAGTCGGACACAAGCGGGAGAGGGGGACGAGCAGTATTTC. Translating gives CASSRTQAGEGDEQYF.

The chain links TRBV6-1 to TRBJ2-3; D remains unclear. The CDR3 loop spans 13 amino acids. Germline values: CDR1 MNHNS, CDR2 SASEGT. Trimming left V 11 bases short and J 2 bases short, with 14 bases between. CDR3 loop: CAGTSPVTDTQYF. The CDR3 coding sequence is TGTGCCGGTACTTCTCCGGTCACAGATACGCAGTATTTT.

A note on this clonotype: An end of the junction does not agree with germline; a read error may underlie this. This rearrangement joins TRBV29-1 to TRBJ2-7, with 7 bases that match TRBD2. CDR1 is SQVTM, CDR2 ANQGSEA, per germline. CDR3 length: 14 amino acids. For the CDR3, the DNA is TGCAGCCTTGAACTGGGGAGGGGTTCCTACGAGCAGTACTTC. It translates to CSLELGRGSYEQYF.

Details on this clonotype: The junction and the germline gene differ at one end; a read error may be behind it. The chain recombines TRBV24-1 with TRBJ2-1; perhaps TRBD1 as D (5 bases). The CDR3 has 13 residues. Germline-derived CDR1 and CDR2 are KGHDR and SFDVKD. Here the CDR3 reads CVTSQDIYNEQFF. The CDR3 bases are TGCGTCACCAGTCAGGACATTTACAATGAGCAGTTCTTC.

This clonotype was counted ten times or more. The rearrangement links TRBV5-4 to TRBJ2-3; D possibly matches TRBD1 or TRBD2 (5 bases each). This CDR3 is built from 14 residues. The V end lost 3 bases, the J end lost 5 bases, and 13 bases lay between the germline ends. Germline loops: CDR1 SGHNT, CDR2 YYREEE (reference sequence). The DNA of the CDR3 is TGTGCCAGCAGCTATGCCGGGGCCCAAGATACGCAGTATTTT. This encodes CASSYAGAQDTQYF.

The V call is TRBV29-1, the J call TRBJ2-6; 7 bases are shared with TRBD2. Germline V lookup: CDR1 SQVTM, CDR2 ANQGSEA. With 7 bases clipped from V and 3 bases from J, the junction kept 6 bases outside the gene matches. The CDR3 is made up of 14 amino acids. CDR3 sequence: CSDEAGDGANVLTF. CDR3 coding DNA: TGCAGCGATGAGGCGGGGGATGGGGCCAACGTCCTGACTTTC.

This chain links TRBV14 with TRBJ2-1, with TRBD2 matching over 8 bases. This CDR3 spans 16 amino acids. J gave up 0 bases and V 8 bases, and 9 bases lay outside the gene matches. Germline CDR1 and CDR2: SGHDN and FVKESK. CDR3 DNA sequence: TGTGCCAGCGGCCCCCTAGCGGGTTTCTCCTACAATGAGCAGTTCTTC. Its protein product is CASGPLAGFSYNEQFF.

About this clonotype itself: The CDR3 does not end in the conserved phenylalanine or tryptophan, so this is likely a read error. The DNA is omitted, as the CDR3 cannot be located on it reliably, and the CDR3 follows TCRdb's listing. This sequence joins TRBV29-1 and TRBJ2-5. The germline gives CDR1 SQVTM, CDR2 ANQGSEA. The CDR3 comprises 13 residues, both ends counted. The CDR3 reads CSVADRFQDTQYS.

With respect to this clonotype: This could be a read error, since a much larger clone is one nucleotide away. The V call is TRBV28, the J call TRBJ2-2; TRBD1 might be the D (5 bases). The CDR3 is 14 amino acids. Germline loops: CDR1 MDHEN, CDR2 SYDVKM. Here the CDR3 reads CVSSARTQSGELFF. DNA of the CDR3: TGTGTCAGCAGTGCGAGGACACAATCGGGGGAGCTGTTTTTT.

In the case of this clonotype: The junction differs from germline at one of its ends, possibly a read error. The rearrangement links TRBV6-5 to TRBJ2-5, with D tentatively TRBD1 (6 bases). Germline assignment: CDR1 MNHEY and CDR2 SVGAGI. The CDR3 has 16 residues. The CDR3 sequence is CANSYPQGWSQETQYF. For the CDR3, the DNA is TGTGCCAACAGTTACCCGCAGGGGTGGTCCCAAGAGACCCAGTACTTC.

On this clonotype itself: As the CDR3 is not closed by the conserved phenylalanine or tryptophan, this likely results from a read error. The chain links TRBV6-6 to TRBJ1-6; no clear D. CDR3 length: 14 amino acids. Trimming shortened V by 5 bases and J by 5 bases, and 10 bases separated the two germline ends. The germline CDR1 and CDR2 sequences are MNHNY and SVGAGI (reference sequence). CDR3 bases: TGTGCCAGCAGTAGGAGAGCAAATAATTCACCCCTCCACTGT. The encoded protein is CASSRRANNSPLHC.

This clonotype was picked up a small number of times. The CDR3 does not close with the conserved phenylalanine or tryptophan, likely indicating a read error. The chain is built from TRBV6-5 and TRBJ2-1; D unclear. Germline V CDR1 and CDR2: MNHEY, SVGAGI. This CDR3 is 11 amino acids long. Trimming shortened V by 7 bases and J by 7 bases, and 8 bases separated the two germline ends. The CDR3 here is CASNTGNEQFS. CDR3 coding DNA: TGTGCCAGCAATACCGGTAATGAGCAGTTCTCA.

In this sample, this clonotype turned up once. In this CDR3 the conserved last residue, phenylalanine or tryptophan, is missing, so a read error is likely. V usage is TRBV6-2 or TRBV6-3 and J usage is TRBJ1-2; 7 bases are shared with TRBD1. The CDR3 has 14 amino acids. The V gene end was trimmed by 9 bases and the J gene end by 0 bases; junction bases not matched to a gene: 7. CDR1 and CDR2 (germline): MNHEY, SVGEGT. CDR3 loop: CASSTDRTNYGYTL. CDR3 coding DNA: TGTGCCAGTAGTACGGACAGGACTAACTATGGCTACACCTTA.